This TCR beta chain was identified during a study of cytomegalovirus exposure and HLA in healthy donors (dated by TCRdb to the late 2010s). About the investigation overall: According to a later analysis, one platform produced both the 120 validation repertoires and the 670 or so repertoires of the first cohort. High-throughput TCR immunosequencing, statistical association of individual TCRs with disease status, and machine learning were combined to predict cytomegalovirus infection status. Along with the approximately 650-subject first cohort, a separate validation cohort of around 110 different subjects was used. The study aimed to test whether signatures of past pathogen exposure could be identified by cataloging public T cell receptors.

Receptor amplification or capture employed the immunoSEQ multiplex PCR assay. The authors' analysis ran thus. A statistical classification framework was developed to diagnose cytomegalovirus status using the catalog of TCR beta chain sequences. TCRdb took this table from immuneACCESS and kept in-frame rearrangements with V and J called. Such tables lack part of the clones; where checked against another copy, unresolved V genes explain under half of the gap, and the rest is unexplained. That table is the source of V, J and clone size, and D and trimming were worked out from the DNA. This sample is represented by hundreds of thousands of clones; roughly nine tenths of them were singletons. The top ten constitute approximately 12% of the sample. In its sample, this clone was seen once. The clone's antigen remains unknown. Base qualities are not at hand, and no much larger clone is one base apart. The V end loses 3 bases and the J end loses 4 bases, and a stretch of 22 bases separates them. CDR1 MNHNS and CDR2 SASEGT are derived from the germline V gene. Inclusive of the bounding cysteine and phenylalanine, the CDR3 is 17 residues long. CDR3 DNA only is kept here, 51 bases in frame from base 1.

The paper as a whole reports these results and caveats: It was suggested by the authors that the approach could potentially be generalized to other disease states and immunological phenotypes. Three of the identified cytomegalovirus-associated TCR beta chains were confirmed in vitro to be specific for cytomegalovirus antigens. A later analysis lacked HLA typing for the validation cohort, so it scored co-occurrence in that cohort across all 120 repertoires. A total of fewer than 200 TCR beta chains were listed by the study as associated with cytomegalovirus. The classifier was reported to diagnose cytomegalovirus status with high specificity and sensitivity in both the original and validation cohorts. In a later analysis, TCRs clustered in the first cohort were found to also tend to co-occur in the 110 or so validation repertoires, with 85% to 95% of cluster scores above 0. Most TCR sequences were seen in very few donors, while some public TCRs were found in many individuals.

The donors were included in the validation cohort of 90 to 150 subjects, a group kept apart from the roughly 680-subject first cohort. This sequence uses TRBV6-1 and TRBJ2-7; there is no confident call for the D gene. The sequence came from a man aged 18 to 29 in good health and CMV-seropositive. Specimen: PBMCs. This receptor carries the CDR3 CASSEQAVLFIVYEQYF. Read as DNA, the sequence is TGTGCCAGCAGTGAGCAGGCGGTCCTTTTCATCGTGTACGAGCAGTACTTC.